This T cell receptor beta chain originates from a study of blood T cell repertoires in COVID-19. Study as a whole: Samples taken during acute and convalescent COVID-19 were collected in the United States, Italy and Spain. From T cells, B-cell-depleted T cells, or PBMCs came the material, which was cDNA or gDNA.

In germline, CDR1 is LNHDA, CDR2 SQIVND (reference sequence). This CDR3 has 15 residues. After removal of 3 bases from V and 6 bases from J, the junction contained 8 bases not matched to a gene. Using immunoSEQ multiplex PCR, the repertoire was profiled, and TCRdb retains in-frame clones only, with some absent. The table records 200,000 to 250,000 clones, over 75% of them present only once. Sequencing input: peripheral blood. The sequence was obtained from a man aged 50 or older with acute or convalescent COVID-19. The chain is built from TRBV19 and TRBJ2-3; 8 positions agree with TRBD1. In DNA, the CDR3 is TGTGCCAGTAGTATTTCGGACAGGGATGGTGATACGCAGTATTTT. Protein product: CASSISDRDGDTQYF.